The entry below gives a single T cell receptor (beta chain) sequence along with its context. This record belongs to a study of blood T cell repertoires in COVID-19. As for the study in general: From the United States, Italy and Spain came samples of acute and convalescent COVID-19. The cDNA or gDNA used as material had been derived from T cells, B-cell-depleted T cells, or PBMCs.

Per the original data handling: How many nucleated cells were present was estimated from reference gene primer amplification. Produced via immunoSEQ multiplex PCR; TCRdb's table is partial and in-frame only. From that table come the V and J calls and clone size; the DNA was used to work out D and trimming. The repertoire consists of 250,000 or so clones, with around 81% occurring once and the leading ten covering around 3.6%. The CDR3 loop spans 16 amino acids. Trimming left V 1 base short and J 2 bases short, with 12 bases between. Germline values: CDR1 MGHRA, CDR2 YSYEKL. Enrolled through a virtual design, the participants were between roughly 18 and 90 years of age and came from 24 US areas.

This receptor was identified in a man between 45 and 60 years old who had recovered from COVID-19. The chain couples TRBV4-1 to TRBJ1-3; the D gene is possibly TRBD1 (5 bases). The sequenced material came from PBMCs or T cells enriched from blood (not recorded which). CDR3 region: CASSQGGLTAGNTIYF. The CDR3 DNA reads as TGCGCCAGCAGCCAAGGGGGACTGACGGCTGGAAACACCATATATTTT.